This TCR beta chain was found in a study of blood T cells in healthy people across ages. Across the study: For every two T cells, template switching captured about one barcoded beta molecule. Broader study findings: Measured against age, TCR beta diversity per million T cells decreased in a roughly linear manner. A greater number of naive CD4+ cells and higher diversity distinguished long-lived donors from aged donors.

Then a second PCR, running about 7 to 11 cycles, was carried out with a sample-barcoded 5' primer and a J-beta primer mix. MiXCR was run by TCRdb on the 5' RACE reads, yielding one entry per CDR3 protein. The sample yields about 640,000 distinct CDR3 sequences, approximately 30% seen once. Of note for this clonotype: Its antigen is unidentified.

Sequencing used blood. This TCR was recovered from a woman of 80 years or more in good health.

CDR3 DNA sequence: TGTGCCAGCAGCACTAGGGTGGGCAGGCTTGGGGAGACCCAGTACTTC. It is translated as CASSTRVGRLGETQYF. The chain uses TRBV11-2 and TRBJ2-5; possibly TRBD2 for D (5 bases). The ends were cut back, 5 bases at V and 5 bases at J, with 21 bases in the middle. This CDR3 is built from 16 residues. The germline CDR1 and CDR2 sequences are SGHAT and FQNNGV.